This T cell receptor (beta chain) was sequenced for a study of tumor-infiltrating lymphocytes in oesophageal squamous cell carcinoma. This clonotype has only one observation. Germline values: CDR1 SGHVS, CDR2 FNYEAQ. The CDR3 length is 16 residues. MiXCR, applied by TCRdb to the PCR reads, yields one record per CDR3 protein. The table lists 9,000 to 13,000 distinct CDR3 sequences, around 58% of them singletons. This clonotype was sampled from a male donor with esophageal squamous cell carcinoma. The sequenced sample was esophageal tumor tissue. The chain uses TRBV7-6 and TRBJ2-3; D possibly matches TRBD1 or TRBD2 (6 bases each). The J call may be faulty, since TRBJ2-5 better matches the DNA end. The chain's CDR3 is CASSLAGGVLQETQYF. CDR3 sequence (DNA): TGTGCCAGCAGCTTAGCGGGGGGCGTCCTTCAAGAGACCCAGTACTTC.